This record concerns one TCR beta chain sequence. Its antigen is unidentified. The sample is drawn from a study of EBV T-cell therapy then PD-1 blockade in nasopharyngeal carcinoma. Trimming at V came to 1 base and at J to 3 bases, leaving 6 bases not matched to a gene. Germline V gene sequence: CDR1 LNHDA, CDR2 SQIVND (reference sequence). CDR3 length: 16 amino acids. Here immunoSEQ multiplex PCR was the method, and the copy in TCRdb shows in-frame clones only, minus some. The table lists 24,000 or so clones, over 70% of them singletons. Stated treatment: AdE1-LMPpoly-expanded autologous EBV-specific T-cell therapy followed by anti-PD-1 nivolumab.

The chain joins TRBV19 to TRBJ2-4, with 7 bases that match TRBD2. This specimen was CD8+ T cells from blood, taken around day 60 from a patient whose treatment included autologous EBV-specific T cells and nivolumab. This TCR derives from a man aged 40-49 years with nasopharyngeal carcinoma. The CDR3 sequence: CASSIGGGQVKNIQYF. The DNA for the CDR3 is TGTGCCAGTAGTATAGGGGGAGGGCAGGTCAAAAACATTCAGTACTTC.